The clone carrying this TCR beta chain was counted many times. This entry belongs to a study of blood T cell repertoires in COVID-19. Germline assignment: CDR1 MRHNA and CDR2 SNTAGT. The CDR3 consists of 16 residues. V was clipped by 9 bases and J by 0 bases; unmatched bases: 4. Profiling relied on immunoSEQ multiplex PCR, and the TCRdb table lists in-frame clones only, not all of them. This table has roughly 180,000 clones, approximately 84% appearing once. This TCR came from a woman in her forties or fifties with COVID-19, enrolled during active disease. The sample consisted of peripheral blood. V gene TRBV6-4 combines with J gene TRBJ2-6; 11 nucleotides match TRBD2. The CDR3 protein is CASSTSGGSGANVLTF. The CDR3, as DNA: TGTGCCAGTAGTACTAGCGGGGGCTCTGGGGCCAACGTCCTGACTTTC.